A selection of T cell receptor beta chains follows, all from one sample in a study of CD8+ T cells in alopecia areata. Clones were sequenced by immunoSEQ multiplex PCR, and TCRdb holds only the in-frame ones, with some missing. The profile shows around 200,000 clones, roughly 64% of them singletons. Material: CD8+ T cells sorted from blood, obtained at week 24, from a patient treated with tofacitinib. These receptors all come from a human donor with alopecia areata. Both conserved end residues are part of each CDR3. A D gene is named only where the DNA matches it firmly. For some rows the clone size is stated as once, few or many, or as a class when expanded; others skip it.

V	size	J	D	CDR3	DNA
TRBV20-1	NA	TRBJ1-2	NA	CSAAYNGYTF	TGCAGTGCAGCTTACAATGGCTACACCTTC
TRBV6-6	NA	TRBJ2-7	NA	CASSYSLGVVYEQYF	TGTGCCAGCAGTTACTCCCTGGGGGTTGTCTACGAGCAGTACTTC
TRBV19	few	TRBJ1-1	NA	CASSTLTEAFF	TGTGCCAGTAGCACACTAACTGAAGCTTTCTTT
TRBV30	NA	TRBJ2-2	TRBD2	CAWSVLAGGLTGELFF	TGTGCCTGGAGTGTGCTAGCGGGGGGGCTCACCGGGGAGCTGTTTTTT
TRBV30	NA	TRBJ1-5	NA	CAWSGGVSNQPQHF	TGTGCCTGGAGTGGTGGAGTTAGCAATCAGCCCCAGCATTTT
TRBV5-1	few	TRBJ2-7	TRBD1	CASSLARGTYEQYF	TGCGCCAGCAGCTTGGCCAGGGGGACCTACGAGCAGTACTTC
TRBV30	NA	TRBJ1-1	NA	CTIRLNTEAFF	TGTACAATCAGGTTGAACACTGAAGCTTTCTTT
TRBV7-8	NA	TRBJ2-1	NA	CASSLGSIEQFF	TGTGCCAGCAGCTTAGGGTCCATTGAGCAGTTCTTC
TRBV15	NA	TRBJ1-5	NA	CATRRAGQTNQPQHF	TGTGCCACCAGAAGAGCCGGACAGACCAATCAGCCCCAGCATTTT
TRBV30	NA	TRBJ1-1	NA	CAGNGGIDTEAFF	TGTGCCGGGAACGGGGGCATCGACACTGAAGCTTTCTTT
TRBV29-1	NA	TRBJ2-7	NA	CSILQGMNYEQYF	TGCAGCATCCTACAGGGAATGAACTACGAGCAGTACTTC
TRBV2	NA	TRBJ1-1	NA	CAGLEGTEAFF	TGTGCCGGCCTTGAGGGCACTGAAGCTTTCTTT
TRBV9	once	TRBJ2-7	TRBD2	CASSPSGNAYEQYF	TGTGCCAGCAGCCCTAGCGGGAACGCCTACGAGCAGTACTTC
TRBV30	NA	TRBJ2-5	TRBD1	CAWSGGQGGSETQYF	TGTGCCTGGAGCGGGGGACAGGGAGGGTCAGAGACCCAGTACTTC
TRBV30	NA	TRBJ1-2	NA	CAHEGPGFNYGYTF	TGTGCCCATGAGGGGCCGGGTTTTAACTATGGCTACACCTTC
TRBV27	few	TRBJ2-7	TRBD1	CASSLTMGQSSYEQYF	TGTGCCAGCAGTTTAACAATGGGACAGAGCTCCTACGAGCAGTACTTC
TRBV2	few	TRBJ1-1	NA	CASRVQGGGDTEAFF	TGTGCCAGCAGAGTTCAGGGTGGAGGGGACACTGAAGCTTTCTTT
TRBV4-1	NA	TRBJ2-7	NA	CASSRRDTTYEQYF	TGCGCCAGCAGCCGGAGGGACACGACCTACGAGCAGTACTTC
TRBV9	NA	TRBJ2-3	TRBD2	CASDVGAGELNF	TGTGCCAGCGACGTTGGGGCGGGGGAGCTGAATTTT
TRBV18	NA	TRBJ2-3	TRBD1	CASSPRDRGVDTQYF	TGTGCCAGCTCACCAAGGGACAGGGGTGTGGATACGCAGTATTTT
TRBV5-1	NA	TRBJ2-1	NA	CASSLRQESTLYNEQFF	TGCGCCAGCAGCCTTAGACAGGAATCCACTCTGTACAATGAGCAGTTCTTC
TRBV6-5	NA	TRBJ2-7	NA	CASSYEAGSSSYEQYF	TGTGCCAGCAGTTACGAGGCGGGGTCGAGCTCCTACGAGCAGTACTTC
TRBV2	few	TRBJ2-5	NA	CASSEGVYFGTQYF	TGTGCCAGCAGTGAAGGGGTATACTTCGGGACCCAGTACTTC